A single sample is the source of the 19 T cell receptor beta chains below, sequenced in a study of shared clonotypes between healthy human individuals. This table comes from immunoSEQ multiplex PCR, and its TCRdb copy is limited to in-frame clones, with some not included. The repertoire holds about a million clones, with approximately 80% as singletons. Source material: memory CD4+ T cells from PBMCs. Subset: CD45RA-negative fraction. The receptors were sampled from a man younger than 35 in good health. Some clones in this sample may be carry-over from other donors' samples.

J is TRBJ1-5 and V is TRBV4-2, with D hard to call. Germline V lookup: CDR1 LGHNA, CDR2 YNFKEQ. With 5 bases removed from V and 0 bases from J, the gap between germline ends came to 11 bases. This CDR3 spans 15 amino acids. The CDR3 protein is CASSLGGDSNQPQHF. For the CDR3, the DNA is TGTGCCAGCAGCTTAGGAGGAGATAGCAATCAGCCCCAGCATTTT.

The rearrangement links TRBV29-1 to TRBJ1-2, with no clear D. Germline V CDR1 and CDR2: SQVTM, ANQGSEA. The CDR3 totals 12 residues. Trimming left V 4 bases short and J 10 bases short, with 16 bases between. The CDR3 DNA reads TGCAGCGTTGGGTCTACTGGAGCGCACTACACCTTC. Amino acid sequence: CSVGSTGAHYTF.

About this clone: One base separates it from a far larger clone, so it is likely a read error. The chain couples TRBV5-6 to TRBJ2-6; D gene unclear. Trimming pared 4 bases from V and 0 bases from J, leaving 5 bases between. The V gene's germline CDR1 is SGHDT and CDR2 YYEEEE. The CDR3 consists of 14 residues. For the CDR3, the DNA is TGTGCCAGCAGCCCCCCCTCTGGGGCCAACGTCCTGACTTTC. Translating it yields CASSPPSGANVLTF. The full variable domain, its missing parts supplied by reference TRBV5-6 and TRBJ2-6, is DAGVTQSPTHLIKTRGQQVTLRCSPKSGHDTVSWYQQALGQGPQFIFQYYEEEERQRGNFPDRFSGHQFPNYSSELNVNALLLGDSALYLCASSPPSGANVLTFGAGSRLTVL.

The rearrangement uses TRBV11-1 and TRBJ2-7; D possibly corresponds to TRBD1 (6 bases). Germline CDR1 is SGHAT and CDR2 is FQDESV (reference sequence). The CDR3 sequence is 14 residues long. The V end was cut by 5 bases, the J end by 4 bases, with 15 bases between. CDR3 region: CASSVGHLLYEQYF. CDR3 DNA sequence: TGTGCCAGCAGCGTGGGACACCTTCTATACGAGCAGTACTTC. Supplemented by reference TRBV11-1 and TRBJ2-7, the full variable domain reads EAEVAQSPRYKITEKSQAVAFWCDPISGHATLYWYRQILGQGPELLVQFQDESVVDDSQLPKDRFSAERLKGVDSTLKIQPAELGDSAMYLCASSVGHLLYEQYFGPGTRLTVT.

The V gene is TRBV5-1, the J gene TRBJ1-2; possible D gene TRBD1, 5 bases. Germline CDR1 and CDR2: SGHRS and YFSETQ. This CDR3 has 15 amino acids. With 4 bases removed from V and 7 bases from J, the gap between germline ends came to 20 bases. The CDR3 DNA reads as TGCGCCAGCAGCCCCGCCGCGGGCAGGGAGGGTGGCTACACCTTC. It yields the protein CASSPAAGREGGYTF. The variable domain in full, completed from reference TRBV5-1 and TRBJ1-2, reads KAGVTQTPRYLIKTRGQQVTLSCSPISGHRSVSWYQQTPGQGLQFLFEYFSETQRNKGNFPGRFSGRQFSNSRSEMNVSTLELGDSALYLCASSPAAGREGGYTFGSGTRLTVV.

This clone occurred many times. V and J are TRBV28 and TRBJ1-4, with D perhaps TRBD1 (6 bases). The CDR3 runs to 16 residues. The germline V gene has CDR1 MDHEN and CDR2 SYDVKM. The V end lost 4 bases, the J end lost 5 bases, and 17 bases lay between the germline ends. The CDR3 region has the DNA TGTGCCAGCAGTTCCCGACAGGCCCAGGAAAATGAAAAACTGTTTTTT. Its translation is CASSSRQAQENEKLFF.

This chain joins TRBV5-8 and TRBJ1-2, with D hard to call. The CDR3 covers 15 residues. Germline loops: CDR1 SGHTS, CDR2 YDEGEE. Trimming cost V 0 bases and J 2 bases, with 11 bases left between them. The DNA of the CDR3 is TGTGCCAGCAGCTTGGGCCAGTACCTAAACTATGGCTACACCTTC. Protein sequence: CASSLGQYLNYGYTF.

This clone was seen just once. The chain combines TRBV6-5 with TRBJ2-7, with D perhaps TRBD1 or TRBD2 (5 bases each). The CDR3 consists of 15 residues. V was trimmed by 2 bases and J by 3 bases, leaving 14 bases between them. Looked up from germline, CDR1 is MNHEY and CDR2 is SVGAGI. The CDR3 region is CASSYTGTVLYEQYF. The DNA of the CDR3 is TGTGCCAGCAGTTACACCGGGACGGTTCTCTACGAGCAGTACTTC.

The chain joins TRBV28 to TRBJ1-1; 9 positions agree with TRBD1. Germline-derived CDR1 and CDR2 are MDHEN and SYDVKM. Trimming at V came to 6 bases and at J to 5 bases, leaving 16 bases not matched to a gene. CDR3 length equals 17 residues. The CDR3 nucleotides read TGTGCCAGCAGCTTAGCCGGGACAGGGTATTTAGGAACTGAAGCTTTCTTT. Translating gives CASSLAGTGYLGTEAFF.

This clone was counted a single time. At one boundary the junction diverges from the germline segment, which might be a read error. V usage is TRBV7-8 and J usage is TRBJ2-7; D is possibly TRBD1 (6 bases). This CDR3 is 13 amino acids long. Germline-derived CDR1 and CDR2 are SGHVS and FQNEAQ. Here the CDR3 DNA reads TGTGCCAGCAGCTTGGCCGGGGAAGGACAGCACCGCTTC. This encodes CASSLAGEGQHRF.

Worth noting for this clone: Compared with germline, one end of the junction differs, possibly owing to a read error. The chain links TRBV5-4 to TRBJ2-7; weak D call: TRBD2 (6 bases). CDR3 length: 14 amino acids. CDR1 is SGHNT and CDR2 is YYREEE in the germline V gene (reference sequence). The CDR3 nucleotides are TGTTCCAGCAGCTTGTTCGGGAGTCCCCACGAGCAGTACTTC. Residues: CSSSLFGSPHEQYF.

The rearrangement uses TRBV2 and TRBJ2-3; D possibly corresponds to TRBD2 (5 bases). Trimming pared 8 bases from V and 4 bases from J, leaving 16 bases between. The CDR3 totals 14 residues. Germline lookup yields CDR1 SNHLY and CDR2 FYNNEI. CDR3 protein: CASGPLRGSDTQYF. The CDR3 region has the DNA TGTGCCAGCGGCCCCCTTAGAGGGTCAGATACGCAGTATTTT.

The rearrangement links TRBV5-4 to TRBJ2-5; 8 bases agree with TRBD1. The CDR3 is 15 residues long. Unmatched junction bases numbered 10, after V lost 4 bases and J lost 5 bases. Germline-derived CDR1 and CDR2 are SGHNT and YYREEE (reference sequence). The CDR3 nucleotides read TGTGCCAGCAGCACTACCGGGACAGGACGGGAGACCCAGTACTTC. This gives the protein CASSTTGTGRETQYF.

This clone was observed a few times. V and J are TRBV15 and TRBJ1-2, with D possibly matching TRBD1 (5 bases). The CDR3 consists of 14 residues. Per germline, CDR1 LNHNV and CDR2 YYDKDF (reference sequence). The V and J ends lost 1 base and 8 bases respectively, with 14 bases between them. In DNA, the CDR3 is TGTGCCACCAGCAGAGTTGGGCCAGGGAACGGCTACACCTTC. It translates to CATSRVGPGNGYTF.

This rearrangement joins TRBV4-2 to TRBJ2-5; D gene uncertain. Trimming removed 4 bases at V and 3 bases at J, with 12 bases between. This CDR3 contains 14 residues. Germline V gives CDR1 LGHNA, CDR2 YNFKEQ. The CDR3 protein is CASSPTSAEETQYF. CDR3 nucleotide sequence: TGTGCCAGCAGCCCCACGTCAGCTGAAGAGACCCAGTACTTC.

This clone has only one observation. The chain joins TRBV6-6 to TRBJ1-2; D unresolved. The length of the CDR3 is 16 residues. The germline V gene encodes CDR1 MNHNY and CDR2 SVGAGI (reference sequence). V lost 5 bases and J 0 bases, leaving 16 bases between the germline ends. The CDR3 nucleotides are TGTGCCAGCAGTCGTCCTAACCCAACGGCTAACTATGGCTACACCTTC. It yields the protein CASSRPNPTANYGYTF.

Only one count was recorded for this clone. The gene calls are TRBV12-5 and TRBJ2-3; perhaps TRBD2 as D (5 bases). This CDR3 is built from 14 residues. The V end was cut by 6 bases, the J end by 3 bases, with 13 bases between. CDR1 LGHNT and CDR2 FRNRAP come from the germline V gene. CDR3 region: CASGPSGGTDTQYF. The DNA for the CDR3 is TGTGCTAGTGGCCCTTCGGGCGGGACAGATACGCAGTATTTT. Full variable domain (rest looked up from reference TRBV12-5 and TRBJ2-3): DARVTQTPRHKVTEMGQEVTMRCQPILGHNTVFWYRQTMMQGLELLAYFRNRAPLDDSGMPKDRFSAEMPDATLATLKIQPSEPRDSAVYFCASGPSGGTDTQYFGPGTRLTVL.

The chain recombines TRBV28 with TRBJ1-1; possibly TRBD1 for D (5 bases). The germline V gene has CDR1 MDHEN and CDR2 SYDVKM. V lost 6 bases and J 1 base, leaving 18 bases between the germline ends. This CDR3 comprises 16 residues. The CDR3 sequence is CASSSYGRGGNTEAFF. For the CDR3, the DNA is TGTGCCAGCAGCAGTTACGGACGGGGCGGGAACACTGAAGCTTTCTTT.

V gene TRBV7-2 combines with J gene TRBJ1-3; no clear D gene. There are 13 residues in the CDR3. CDR1 is SGHTA and CDR2 is FQGNSA in the germline V gene. The ends were cut back, 4 bases at V and 6 bases at J, with 10 bases in the middle. CDR3 sequence reads: CASSWDLENTIYF. The CDR3 nucleotides read TGTGCCAGCAGCTGGGATCTGGAAAACACCATATATTTT.